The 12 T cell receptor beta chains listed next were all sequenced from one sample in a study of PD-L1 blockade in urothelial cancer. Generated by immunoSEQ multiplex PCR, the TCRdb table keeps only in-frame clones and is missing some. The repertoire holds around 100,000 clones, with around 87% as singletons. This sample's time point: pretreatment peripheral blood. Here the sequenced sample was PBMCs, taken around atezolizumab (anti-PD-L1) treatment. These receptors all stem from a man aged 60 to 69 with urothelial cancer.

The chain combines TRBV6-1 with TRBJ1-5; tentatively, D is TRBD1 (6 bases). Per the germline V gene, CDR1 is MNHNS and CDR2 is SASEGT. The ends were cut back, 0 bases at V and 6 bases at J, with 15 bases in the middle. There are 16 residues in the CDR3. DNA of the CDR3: TGTGCCAGCAGTGAAGCGGGGGGGCAGGGTGCTCAGCCCCAGCATTTT. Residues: CASSEAGGQGAQPQHF.

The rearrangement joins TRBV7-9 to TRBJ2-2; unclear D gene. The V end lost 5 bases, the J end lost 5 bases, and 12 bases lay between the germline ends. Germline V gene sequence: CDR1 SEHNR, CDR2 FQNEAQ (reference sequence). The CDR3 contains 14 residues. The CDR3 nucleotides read TGTGCCAGCAGCCCTAGTGTCACTACCGGGGAGCTGTTTTTT. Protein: CASSPSVTTGELFF. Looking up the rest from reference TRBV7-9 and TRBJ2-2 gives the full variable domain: DTGVSQNPRHKITKRGQNVTFRCDPISEHNRLYWYRQTLGQGPEFLTYFQNEAQLEKSRLLSDRFSAERPKGSFSTLEIQRTEQGDSAMYLCASSPSVTTGELFFGEGSRLTVL.

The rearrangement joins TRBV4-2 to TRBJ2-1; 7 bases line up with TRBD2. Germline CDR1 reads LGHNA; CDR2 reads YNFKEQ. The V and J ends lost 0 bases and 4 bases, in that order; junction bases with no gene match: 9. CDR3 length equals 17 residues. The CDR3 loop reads CASSQDLASGGYNEQFF. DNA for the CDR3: TGTGCCAGCAGCCAAGATCTAGCTAGCGGAGGGTACAATGAGCAGTTCTTC.

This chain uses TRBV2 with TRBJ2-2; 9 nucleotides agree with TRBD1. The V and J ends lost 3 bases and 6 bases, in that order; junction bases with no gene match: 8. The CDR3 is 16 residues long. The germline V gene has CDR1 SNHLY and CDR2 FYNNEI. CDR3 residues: CASSDLGTGRPGELFF. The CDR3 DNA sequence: TGTGCCAGCAGTGATCTTGGGACAGGGCGTCCCGGGGAGCTGTTTTTT.

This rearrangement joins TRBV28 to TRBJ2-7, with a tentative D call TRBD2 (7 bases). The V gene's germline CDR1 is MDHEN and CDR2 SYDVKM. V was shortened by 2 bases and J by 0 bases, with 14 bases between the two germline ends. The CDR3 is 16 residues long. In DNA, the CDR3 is TGTGCCAGCAGTTTAGTGGGGGGGGGCAGCTCCTACGAGCAGTACTTC. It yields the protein CASSLVGGGSSYEQYF.

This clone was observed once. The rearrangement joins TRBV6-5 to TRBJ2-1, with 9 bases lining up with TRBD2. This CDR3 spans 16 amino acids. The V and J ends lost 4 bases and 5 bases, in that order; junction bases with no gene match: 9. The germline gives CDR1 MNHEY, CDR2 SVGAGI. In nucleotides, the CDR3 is TGTGCCAGCAGTTTCCCGACTAGCGGATTTGACAATGAGCAGTTCTTC. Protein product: CASSFPTSGFDNEQFF.

The CDR3 protein is CASSPGHPPNNEQFF. CDR3 in DNA: TGTGCCAGCAGCCCGGGACACCCCCCGAACAATGAGCAGTTCTTC. The chain is built from TRBV7-6 and TRBJ2-1, with a weak D call TRBD1 (6 bases). Trimming cost V 5 bases and J 5 bases, with 16 bases left between them. CDR1 and CDR2 (germline): SGHVS, FNYEAQ. The CDR3 has 15 residues.

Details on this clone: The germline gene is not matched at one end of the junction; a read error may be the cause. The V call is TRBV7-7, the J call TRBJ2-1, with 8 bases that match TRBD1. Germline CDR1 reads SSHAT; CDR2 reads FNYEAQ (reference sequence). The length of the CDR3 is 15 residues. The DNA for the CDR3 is TGTGCTAGCAGCTTCCAGGGGGCCGGGTACAATGAGCAGTTCTTC. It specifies CASSFQGAGYNEQFF.

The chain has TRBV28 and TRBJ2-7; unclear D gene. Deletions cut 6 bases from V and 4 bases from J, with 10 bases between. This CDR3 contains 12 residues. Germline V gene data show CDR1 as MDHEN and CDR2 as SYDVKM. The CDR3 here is CASSPAGYEQYF. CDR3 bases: TGTGCCAGCAGCCCGGCAGGATACGAGCAGTACTTC. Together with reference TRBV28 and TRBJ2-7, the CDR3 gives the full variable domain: DVKVTQSSRYLVKRTGEKVFLECVQDMDHENMFWYRQDPGLGLRLIYFSYDVKMKEKGDIPEGYSVSREKKERFSLILESASTNQTSMYLCASSPAGYEQYFGPGTRLTVT.

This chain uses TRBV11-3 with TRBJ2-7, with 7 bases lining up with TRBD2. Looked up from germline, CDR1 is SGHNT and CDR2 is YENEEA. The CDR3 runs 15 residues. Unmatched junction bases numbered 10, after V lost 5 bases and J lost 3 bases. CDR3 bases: TGTGCCAGCAGCCCCGGGGAGGGTAGAGGCTACGAGCAGTACTTC. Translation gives CASSPGEGRGYEQYF.

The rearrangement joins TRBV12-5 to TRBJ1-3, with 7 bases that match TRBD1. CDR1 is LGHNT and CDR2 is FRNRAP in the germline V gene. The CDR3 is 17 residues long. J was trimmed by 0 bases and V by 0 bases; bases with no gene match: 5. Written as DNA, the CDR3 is TGTGCTAGTGGTTTGGTATCGGGACAGAGCTCTGGAAACACCATATATTTT. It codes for CASGLVSGQSSGNTIYF. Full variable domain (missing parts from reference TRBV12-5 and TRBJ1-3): DARVTQTPRHKVTEMGQEVTMRCQPILGHNTVFWYRQTMMQGLELLAYFRNRAPLDDSGMPKDRFSAEMPDATLATLKIQPSEPRDSAVYFCASGLVSGQSSGNTIYFGEGSWLTVV.

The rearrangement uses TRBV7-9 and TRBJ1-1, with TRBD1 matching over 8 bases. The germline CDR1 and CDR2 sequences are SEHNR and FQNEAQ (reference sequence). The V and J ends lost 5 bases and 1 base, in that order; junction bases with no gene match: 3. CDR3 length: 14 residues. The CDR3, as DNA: TGTGCCAGCAGCCGGGGACAGGCGAACACTGAAGCTTTCTTT. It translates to CASSRGQANTEAFF.